This is a list of T cell receptor beta chains from one sample in a study of blood T cell repertoires in COVID-19. The data were produced by immunoSEQ multiplex PCR, yet TCRdb's version contains in-frame clones alone and is incomplete. The table includes tens of thousands of clones, roughly 87% detected once. Sequenced material: peripheral blood. Receptor source: a man between 60 and 70 years old with acute or convalescent COVID-19. Both conserved end residues are part of each CDR3.

v_gene: TRBV5-6
CDR3aa: CASTMAGLGFHEKLFF

v_gene: TRBV6-5
CDR3aa: CASRDSGATNEKLFF

v_gene: TRBV29-1
CDR3aa: CSVDGTGAGANVLTF

v_gene: TRBV15
CDR3aa: CATSRDLKTDSNQPQHF

v_gene: TRBV3-1/TRBV3-2
CDR3aa: CASCSLREGPNEQFF

v_gene: TRBV2
CDR3aa: CASRLGGGGEQFF

v_gene: TRBV30
CDR3aa: CAWSRGSGANVLTF

v_gene: TRBV11-2
CDR3aa: CASSLRTPSGETQYF

v_gene: TRBV7-2
CDR3aa: CASSPPTFSYEQYF

v_gene: TRBV12-3/TRBV12-4
CDR3aa: CASSLAGRAEAFF

v_gene: TRBV6-5
CDR3aa: CASSRWDRVEDTQYF

v_gene: TRBV5-4
CDR3aa: CASSTYRERETQYF

v_gene: TRBV19
CDR3aa: CASSIGSSGTDTQYF

v_gene: TRBV9
CDR3aa: CASSVRQPTDTQYF

v_gene: TRBV6-5
CDR3aa: CASSYSLGVVDEQYF

v_gene: TRBV7-8
CDR3aa: CASSLLPLPYEQYF

v_gene: TRBV30
CDR3aa: CAWSYRQPRGNTIYF

v_gene: TRBV15
CDR3aa: CATSREPGGASYNEQFF

v_gene: TRBV6-5
CDR3aa: CASSYSPRLYEQYF

v_gene: TRBV19
CDR3aa: CASSSPPPTDRGSEQFF

v_gene: TRBV6-1
CDR3aa: CASSEMDFRNEQFF

v_gene: TRBV11-2
CDR3aa: CASSLGQSYEQYF

v_gene: TRBV12-3/TRBV12-4
CDR3aa: CASSPRGLEQYF

v_gene: TRBV7-3
CDR3aa: CASSPPTPGGTEAFF

v_gene: TRBV11-2
CDR3aa: CASSQGQGTPAFF

v_gene: TRBV7-2
CDR3aa: CASSTTARGRIETQYF

v_gene: TRBV5-4
CDR3aa: CASSLGFAGDRNEQFF

v_gene: TRBV7-9
CDR3aa: CASSQVPGQDQETQYF

v_gene: TRBV7-3
CDR3aa: CASSPRGGEVEQFF

v_gene: TRBV4-1
CDR3aa: CASSRGSTDTQYF

v_gene: TRBV19
CDR3aa: CATQGQQGYEQYF

v_gene: TRBV6-1
CDR3aa: CASSDGTRDQPQHF

v_gene: TRBV19
CDR3aa: CASSIDGGTGELFF

v_gene: TRBV4-1
CDR3aa: CASSQELAGGSYEQYF

v_gene: TRBV5-5
CDR3aa: CASARMASYNEQFF

v_gene: TRBV14
CDR3aa: CASSFTGFNEKLFF

v_gene: TRBV7-8
CDR3aa: CASSPRWRDSNQPQHF